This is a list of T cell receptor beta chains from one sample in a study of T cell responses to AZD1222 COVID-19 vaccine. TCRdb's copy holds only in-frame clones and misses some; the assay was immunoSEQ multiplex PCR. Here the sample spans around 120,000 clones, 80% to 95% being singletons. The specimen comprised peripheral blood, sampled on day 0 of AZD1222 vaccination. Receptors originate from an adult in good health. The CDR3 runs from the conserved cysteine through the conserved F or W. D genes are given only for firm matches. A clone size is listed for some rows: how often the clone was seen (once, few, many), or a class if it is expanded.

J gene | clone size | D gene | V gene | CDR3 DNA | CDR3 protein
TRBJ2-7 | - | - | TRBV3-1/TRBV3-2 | TGTGCCAGCAGCCGCCACCCCGAATTACTAGTCTCGCAAGAGCAGTACTTC | CASSRHPELLVSQEQYF
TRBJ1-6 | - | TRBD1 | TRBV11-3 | TGTGCCAGCACCCCTCGGGACAGGGGTAGGTTTTTTTCACCCCTCCACTTT | CASTPRDRGRFFSPLHF
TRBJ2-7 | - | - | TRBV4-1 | TGCGCCAGCAGCCAACCTCAAACGGGGGATCTTTTCGAGCAGTACTTC | CASSQPQTGDLFEQYF
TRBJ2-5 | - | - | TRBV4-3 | TGCGCCAGCAGCCGGACCCTTCCGGGGGGCGGGATAGAGACCCAGTACTTC | CASSRTLPGGGIETQYF
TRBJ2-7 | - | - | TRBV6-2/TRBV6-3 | TGTGCCAGCAGTTCGGTTGATGGGGCCAGAGAAAGCTCTCCCTACGAGCAGTACTTC | CASSSVDGARESSPYEQYF
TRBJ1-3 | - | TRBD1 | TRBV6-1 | TGTGCCAGCAGTGAATACAGGGGCGCCGCCGGAAACACCATATATTTT | CASSEYRGAAGNTIYF
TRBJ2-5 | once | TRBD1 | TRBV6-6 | TGTGCCAGCAGTGCCACGGGACAGGATGTGGAGACCCAGTACTTC | CASSATGQDVETQYF
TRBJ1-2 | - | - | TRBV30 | TGTGCCTGGGCCCGGGGCAGGTTAAACTATGGCTACACCTTC | CAWARGRLNYGYTF
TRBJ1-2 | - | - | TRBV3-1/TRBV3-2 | TGTGCCAGCAGCCTCCCCGGGACTTCCTATGGCTACACCTTC | CASSLPGTSYGYTF
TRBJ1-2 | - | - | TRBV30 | TGTGCCTGGAGTGTCCTATCCCCCTTCGCAGGCAACTATGGCTACACCTTC | CAWSVLSPFAGNYGYTF
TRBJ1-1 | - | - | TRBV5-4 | TGTGCCAGCAGCTTTATACAGGGTGACACTGAAGCTTTCTTT | CASSFIQGDTEAFF
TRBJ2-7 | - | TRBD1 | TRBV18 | TGTGCCAGCTCACTATGGGACAGGGGAAGGGAGCAGTACTTC | CASSLWDRGREQYF
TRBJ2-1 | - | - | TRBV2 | TGTGCCAGCAGGGGGGACTTAGCAGTTGTGTACGATGAGCAGTTCTTC | CASRGDLAVVYDEQFF
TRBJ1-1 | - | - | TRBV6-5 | TGTGCCAGCAGGCACACCGGGACACCGAACACTGAAGCTTTCTTT | CASRHTGTPNTEAFF
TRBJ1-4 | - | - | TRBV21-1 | TGTGCCAGCAGCAAGACCTTAGAAAAACTGTTTTTT | CASSKTLEKLFF
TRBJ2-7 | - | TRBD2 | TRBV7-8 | TGTGCCAGCAGCCCGTGGGCGGGGGGGAGCTCCTACGAGCAGTACTTC | CASSPWAGGSSYEQYF
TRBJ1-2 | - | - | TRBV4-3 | TGCGCCAGCAGCCAAGATAGGCAAAAGGATGGCTACACCTTC | CASSQDRQKDGYTF
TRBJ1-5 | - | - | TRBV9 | TGTGCCAGCAGCGCCGGGGGCGGCAATCAGCCCCAGCATTTT | CASSAGGGNQPQHF
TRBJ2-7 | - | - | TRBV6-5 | TGTGCCAGCAGCCTTATAGCGGCCAGCTCCTACGAGCAGTACTTC | CASSLIAASSYEQYF